The 21 T cell receptor beta chains given below trace back to one sample, sequenced in a study of blood T cell repertoires in COVID-19. Assay: immunoSEQ multiplex PCR; the TCRdb copy retains only in-frame clones and omits some. The data show around 180,000 clones, around three quarters seen once. Specimen: peripheral blood. The receptors derive from a man aged 70 or older with active or convalescent COVID-19.

The chain combines TRBV10-3 with TRBJ1-5, with 8 nucleotides matching TRBD1. With V trimmed by 3 bases and J by 4 bases, 5 bases remained unmatched. Germline V CDR1 and CDR2: ENHRY, SYGVKD. The CDR3 is made up of 15 amino acids. The CDR3 coding sequence is TGTGCCATCAGTGAAGGGCAGGGGGCTAATCAGCCCCAGCATTTT. Its protein is CAISEGQGANQPQHF.

The chain has TRBV29-1 and TRBJ2-7; 8 positions agree with TRBD2. J gave up 3 bases and V 1 base, and 11 bases lay outside the gene matches. The CDR3 is 16 residues long. Germline lookup yields CDR1 SQVTM and CDR2 ANQGSEA. The CDR3 bases are TGCAGCGTTGAAGGAACTAGCGGAGGGAGTCTCTACGAGCAGTACTTC. It specifies CSVEGTSGGSLYEQYF.

The V and J genes are TRBV6-5 and TRBJ2-3; D unresolved. The CDR3 is 13 residues long. In germline, CDR1 is MNHEY, CDR2 SVGAGI. Between the trimmed V and J ends, which lost 0 bases and 7 bases, there was a span of 8 bases. The CDR3 spells CASSYSSRNTQYF. For the CDR3, the DNA is TGTGCCAGCAGTTACTCGTCGCGGAATACGCAGTATTTT.

This clone turned up a few times. The chain carries TRBV30 and TRBJ1-2, with D perhaps matching TRBD1 (6 bases). The CDR3 length is 11 residues. Germline lookup yields CDR1 GTSNPN and CDR2 SVGIG (reference sequence). The DNA for the CDR3 is TGTGCTGGGGCAGGGGTAGATGGCTACACCTTC. This gives the protein CAGAGVDGYTF. The complete variable domain, with remaining parts taken from reference TRBV30 and TRBJ1-2, reads SQTIHQWPATLVQPVGSPLSLECTVEGTSNPNLYWYRQAAGRGLQLLFYSVGIGQISSEVPQNLSASRPQDRQFILSSKKLLLSDSGFYLCAGAGVDGYTFGSGTRLTVV.

The chain employs TRBV5-5 and TRBJ2-7; maybe TRBD2 (6 bases). Trimming cost V 0 bases and J 6 bases, with 19 bases left between them. The CDR3 extends over 16 amino acids. CDR1 and CDR2 (germline): SGHKS, YYEKEE (reference sequence). The CDR3 spells CASSLGWARRAGEQYF. Here the CDR3 DNA reads TGTGCCAGCAGCTTGGGTTGGGCCCGGAGGGCCGGCGAGCAGTACTTC. Combining the CDR3 with reference TRBV5-5 and TRBJ2-7 gives the whole variable domain DAGVTQSPTHLIKTRGQQVTLRCSPISGHKSVSWYQQVLGQGPQFIFQYYEKEERGRGNFPDRFSARQFPNYSSELNVNALLLGDSALYLCASSLGWARRAGEQYFGPGTRLTVT.

CDR3 coding DNA: TGCGCCAGCAGCCAAGATGGAGGGGGCGATGGCACTGAAGCTTTCTTT. Translation: CASSQDGGGDGTEAFF. V and J are TRBV4-3 and TRBJ1-1, with 7 bases matching TRBD1. J was trimmed by 4 bases and V by 0 bases; bases with no gene match: 8. CDR1 is LGHNA, CDR2 YSLEER, per germline. CDR3 length: 16 amino acids.

The V and J genes are TRBV2 and TRBJ2-1; D possibly corresponds to TRBD1 (5 bases). Trimming left V 8 bases short and J 8 bases short, with 19 bases between. The CDR3 spans 14 residues. The V gene's germline CDR1 is SNHLY and CDR2 FYNNEI. The CDR3 is CASALLAGLDEQFF. CDR3 DNA: TGTGCCAGCGCTCTCCTGGCAGGGCTGGATGAGCAGTTCTTC.

DNA for the CDR3: TGTGCCAGCTCACCACAAGGGGACTCGAACACCGGGGAGCTGTTTTTT. The encoded protein is CASSPQGDSNTGELFF. The chain combines TRBV18 with TRBJ2-2, with D possibly being TRBD2 (6 bases). Looked up from germline, CDR1 is KGHSH and CDR2 is LQKENI. The CDR3 consists of 16 residues. V was shortened by 1 base and J by 0 bases, with 9 bases between the two germline ends.

This chain uses TRBV7-2 with TRBJ1-2; D is unclear. The CDR3 loop spans 15 amino acids. Germline values: CDR1 SGHTA, CDR2 FQGNSA. V was trimmed by 0 bases and J by 5 bases, leaving 13 bases between them. CDR3 region: CASSLAVEPLYGYTF. CDR3 DNA: TGTGCCAGCAGCTTAGCGGTGGAGCCCCTTTATGGCTACACCTTC.

This clone came up once. J is TRBJ2-3 and V is TRBV4-1, with TRBD1 matching over 8 bases. There are 17 residues in the CDR3. Losses at the gene ends were 0 bases for V and 1 base for J; bases not matched to a gene: 6. Germline-derived CDR1 and CDR2 are MGHRA and YSYEKL. The CDR3 loop reads CASSQDGAGGGTDTQYF. CDR3 nucleotide sequence: TGCGCCAGCAGCCAAGATGGGGCAGGGGGCGGCACAGATACGCAGTATTTT.

The chain employs TRBV4-2 and TRBJ2-1; D is ambiguous. With 1 base removed from V and 3 bases from J, the gap between germline ends came to 13 bases. There are 16 residues in the CDR3. Per the germline V gene, CDR1 is LGHNA and CDR2 is YNFKEQ. CDR3: CASSQAETTNYNEQFF. CDR3 nucleotides: TGTGCCAGCAGCCAAGCGGAAACCACTAACTACAATGAGCAGTTCTTC.

The chain combines TRBV4-2 with TRBJ2-2; 11 bases line up with TRBD2. The CDR3 covers 16 residues. The V gene's germline CDR1 is LGHNA and CDR2 YNFKEQ. Trimming removed 4 bases from V and 5 bases from J; junction bases left unmatched: 6. CDR3 in amino acids: CASSRNSGGVTGELFF. CDR3 in DNA: TGTGCCAGCAGCCGAAATAGCGGGGGGGTGACCGGGGAGCTGTTTTTT.

This chain connects TRBV18 to TRBJ2-5; possible D gene TRBD2, 6 bases. Per germline, CDR1 KGHSH and CDR2 LQKENI. Trimming removed 4 bases from V and 5 bases from J, with 11 bases in between. CDR3 length: 13 residues. CDR3 in DNA: TGTGCCAGCTCACGTGGGGGGACGGAGACCCAGTACTTC. Translation: CASSRGGTETQYF.

The chain joins TRBV2 to TRBJ1-1; perhaps TRBD1 as D (6 bases). CDR1 is SNHLY, CDR2 FYNNEI, per germline. The CDR3 runs to 15 residues. V lost 8 bases to trimming and J lost 1 base, with 17 bases between them. This chain's CDR3 is CASALNPRGNTEAFF. The CDR3 DNA sequence: TGTGCCAGCGCGCTTAATCCCAGGGGGAACACTGAAGCTTTCTTT.

This chain uses TRBV28 with TRBJ2-2; unclear D gene. V dropped 7 bases and J dropped 7 bases, with 13 bases sitting between them. CDR1 is MDHEN and CDR2 is SYDVKM in the germline V gene. The CDR3 covers 13 residues. CDR3 sequence reads: CASTIQSVGELFF. CDR3 nucleotide sequence: TGTGCCAGCACCATTCAGTCAGTCGGGGAGCTGTTTTTT.

This chain joins TRBV27 and TRBJ2-3; 12 bases align to TRBD1. CDR1 is MNHEY, CDR2 SMNVEV, per germline (reference sequence). The V gene end was trimmed by 5 bases and the J gene end by 5 bases; junction bases not matched to a gene: 8. This CDR3 contains 16 residues. In DNA form, the CDR3 reads TGTGCCAGCAGTATTTCCGGGACAGGGGGCGAAGATACGCAGTATTTT. It codes for CASSISGTGGEDTQYF.

The sample holds one count of this clone. V gene TRBV2 combines with J gene TRBJ1-6; tentative D call: TRBD1 (6 bases). V was trimmed by 3 bases and J by 6 bases, leaving 9 bases between them. From germline, CDR1 is SNHLY and CDR2 FYNNEI. The CDR3 extends over 14 amino acids. CDR3 DNA sequence: TGTGCCAGCAGTGAGGCAGGGGTTAATTCACCCCTCCACTTT. Amino acids: CASSEAGVNSPLHF. Supplemented by reference TRBV2 and TRBJ1-6, the full variable domain reads EPEVTQTPSHQVTQMGQEVILRCVPISNHLYFYWYRQILGQKVEFLVSFYNNEISEKSEIFDDQFSVERPDGSNFTLKIRSTKLEDSAMYFCASSEAGVNSPLHFGNGTRLTVT.

The chain combines TRBV5-5 with TRBJ1-5, with 7 bases that match TRBD1. J was trimmed by 0 bases and V by 0 bases; bases with no gene match: 6. The CDR3 covers 17 residues. Per germline, CDR1 SGHKS and CDR2 YYEKEE (reference sequence). This CDR3 is CASSLEGQSYSNQPQHF. CDR3 nucleotides: TGTGCCAGCAGCTTGGAGGGACAGAGTTATAGCAATCAGCCCCAGCATTTT.

This clone was observed many times. Here the CDR3 reads CASKSDPRGGLMEPQHF. The CDR3 region has the DNA TGTGCCAGCAAGTCCGACCCTCGTGGCGGTCTTATGGAGCCCCAGCATTTT. The chain has TRBV19 and TRBJ1-5; the D is unclear. Germline CDR1 LNHDA, CDR2 SQIVND (reference sequence). V lost 9 bases to trimming and J lost 8 bases, with 29 bases between them. This CDR3 comprises 17 residues.

This clone was detected a few times. V and J are TRBV9 and TRBJ2-7; tentatively, D is TRBD1 (5 bases). The CDR3 consists of 15 residues. Germline V lookup: CDR1 SGDLS, CDR2 YYNGEE. Trimming stripped 0 bases from V and 5 bases from J, with 15 bases between. The CDR3 DNA reads TGTGCCAGCAGCGTAGGGTTGGGCAGGGTCGACGAGCAGTACTTC. This encodes CASSVGLGRVDEQYF. Together with reference TRBV9 and TRBJ2-7, the CDR3 gives the full variable domain: DSGVTQTPKHLITATGQRVTLRCSPRSGDLSVYWYQQSLDQGLQFLIQYYNGEERAKGNILERFSAQQFPDLHSELNLSSLELGDSALYFCASSVGLGRVDEQYFGPGTRLTVT.

The chain is built from TRBV10-3 and TRBJ2-6; the D gene is possibly TRBD1 (6 bases). The CDR3 consists of 16 residues. The ends were cut back, 10 bases at V and 0 bases at J, with 16 bases in the middle. CDR1 is ENHRY, CDR2 SYGVKD, per germline. CDR3 coding DNA: TGTGCCACTCAAACGGACAGCAACTCTGGGGCCAACGTCCTGACTTTC. Encoded protein: CATQTDSNSGANVLTF.